The 26 T cell receptor beta chains given below trace back to one sample, sequenced in a study of cytomegalovirus exposure and HLA in healthy donors. PCR amplification relied on 60 Vbeta primers (plus 13 Jbeta primers). Profiled with immunoSEQ multiplex PCR; TCRdb holds only in-frame clones, not every one. The table records some 150,000 clones, around 10% of them present only once. The sequenced material came from PBMCs. The receptors were gathered from a male donor in good health and CMV-seronegative.

The chain carries TRBV27 and TRBJ2-7; 8 bases match TRBD2. Germline V gives CDR1 MNHEY, CDR2 SMNVEV (reference sequence). This CDR3 region has 13 residues. After removal of 4 bases from V and 3 bases from J, the junction contained 2 bases not matched to a gene. This chain's CDR3 is CASSYGGGYEQYF. CDR3 bases: TGTGCCAGCAGTTACGGGGGGGGCTACGAGCAGTACTTC.

This clone was counted between two and nine times. J is TRBJ2-3 and V is TRBV30; D ambiguous. This CDR3 comprises 12 residues. CDR1 is GTSNPN and CDR2 is SVGIG in the germline V gene (reference sequence). Trimming took off 6 bases at V and 0 bases at J, with 7 bases between the two ends. Here the CDR3 reads CACMESTDTQYF. DNA of the CDR3: TGTGCCTGTATGGAGAGCACAGATACGCAGTATTTT. Based on the CDR3 plus reference TRBV30 and TRBJ2-3, the full variable domain is SQTIHQWPATLVQPVGSPLSLECTVEGTSNPNLYWYRQAAGRGLQLLFYSVGIGQISSEVPQNLSASRPQDRQFILSSKKLLLSDSGFYLCACMESTDTQYFGPGTRLTVL.

V usage is TRBV28 and J usage is TRBJ2-3; 16 bases are a match to TRBD2. CDR1 and CDR2 from the germline V gene are MDHEN and SYDVKM. With V trimmed by 2 bases and J by 2 bases, 10 bases remained unmatched. CDR3 length: 20 amino acids. As DNA, the CDR3 is TGTGCCAGCAGTTTAGACGAGGGACTAGCGGGGGGGCGGCTCACAGATACGCAGTATTTT. The encoded protein is CASSLDEGLAGGRLTDTQYF.

The V gene is TRBV7-2, the J gene TRBJ1-2; TRBD1 aligns across 7 bases. Germline V gives CDR1 SGHTA, CDR2 FQGNSA. The CDR3 is 14 residues long. V lost 4 bases, J lost 5 bases, and 7 bases stayed unmatched. Here the CDR3 reads CASSYTGARYGYTF. DNA of the CDR3: TGTGCCAGCAGCTATACAGGGGCTCGTTATGGCTACACCTTC.

This clone was detected a few times. The rearrangement joins TRBV7-7 to TRBJ1-1; 10 bases map to TRBD1. CDR1 and CDR2 from the germline V gene are SSHAT and FNYEAQ (reference sequence). The V and J ends lost 5 bases and 3 bases, in that order; junction bases with no gene match: 12. The CDR3 sequence is 17 residues long. Here the CDR3 reads CASSPLPGQGTDTEAFF. For the CDR3, the DNA is TGTGCCAGCAGCCCTCTTCCGGGACAGGGGACTGACACTGAAGCTTTCTTT.

On this clone itself: Mismatch with germline at one junction end may stem from a read error. The chain employs TRBV15 and TRBJ2-7; TRBD2 might be the D (7 bases). The CDR3 has 15 amino acids. The germline gives CDR1 LNHNV, CDR2 YYDKDF (reference sequence). The CDR3 nucleotides read TGTGCCACCACCCCCGAAGGGGGACTATACTACGAGCAGCACTTC. As protein: CATTPEGGLYYEQHF.

The CDR3 sequence: CASSPGHDQETQYF. DNA of the CDR3: TGTGCCAGCAGCCCAGGGCATGACCAAGAGACCCAGTACTTC. The J gene is TRBJ2-5, the V gene TRBV7-9; maybe TRBD1 (5 bases). V was pared by 5 bases and J by 0 bases, with 10 bases between. Germline V gives CDR1 SEHNR, CDR2 FQNEAQ (reference sequence). The CDR3 extends over 14 amino acids.

The rearrangement joins TRBV5-6 to TRBJ1-1, with D hard to call. Germline assignment: CDR1 SGHDT and CDR2 YYEEEE. The CDR3 has 15 amino acids. V gave up 7 bases and J gave up 1 base, with 17 bases separating them. The CDR3 bases are TGTGCCAGCTCCGCCCCCACTGATTGGAACACTGAAGCTTTCTTT. Residues: CASSAPTDWNTEAFF.

The V and J genes are TRBV18 and TRBJ2-2; 12 positions match TRBD1. CDR3 size: 21 residues. V lost 2 bases to trimming and J lost 1 base; unmatched junction nucleotides: 14. CDR1 is KGHSH, CDR2 LQKENI, per germline. For the CDR3, the DNA is TGTGCCAGCTCACCAAACAGGGACAGGGGGCACGGGACTAAGAACACCGGGGAGCTGTTTTTT. Protein sequence: CASSPNRDRGHGTKNTGELFF.

The chain combines TRBV19 with TRBJ1-1; D perhaps matches TRBD1 (6 bases). This CDR3 region has 16 residues. Germline-derived CDR1 and CDR2 are LNHDA and SQIVND (reference sequence). V lost 7 bases and J lost 6, with 24 bases in between. The CDR3 sequence is CASMDKETGWFAEAFF. The DNA for the CDR3 is TGTGCCAGTATGGACAAAGAAACAGGGTGGTTTGCTGAAGCTTTCTTT.

V gene TRBV9 combines with J gene TRBJ2-1; D call uncertain. The V and J ends lost 0 bases and 7 bases respectively, with 17 bases between them. The length of the CDR3 is 16 residues. Germline CDR1 is SGDLS and CDR2 is YYNGEE. The CDR3 region has the DNA TGTGCCAGCAGCGTAGGAGGAGCGTACGGGTCTAATGAGCAGTTCTTC. Amino acid sequence: CASSVGGAYGSNEQFF. The entire variable domain, with the rest obtained from reference TRBV9 and TRBJ2-1, is as follows: DSGVTQTPKHLITATGQRVTLRCSPRSGDLSVYWYQQSLDQGLQFLIQYYNGEERAKGNILERFSAQQFPDLHSELNLSSLELGDSALYFCASSVGGAYGSNEQFFGPGTRLTVL.

The chain employs TRBV7-2 and TRBJ2-7; TRBD1 is a possible D gene (9 bases). Germline-derived CDR1 and CDR2 are SGHTA and FQGNSA. The CDR3 is 15 residues long. Trimming shortened V by 9 bases and J by 9 bases, and 27 bases separated the two germline ends. DNA of the CDR3: TGTGCCAGTTCCTTTGGGGGGGTAGCGGGACAGGGGCAGTACTTC. It yields the protein CASSFGGVAGQGQYF.

The chain links TRBV7-8 to TRBJ2-1, with D possibly TRBD2 on 6 matching bases. Deletions cut 3 bases from V and 7 bases from J, with 16 bases between. Germline CDR1 and CDR2: SGHVS and FQNEAQ. The CDR3 loop spans 15 amino acids. The DNA of the CDR3 is TGTGCCAGCAGCTTCCCTAGCGCCGGGGTGAATGAGCAGTTCTTC. This translates into CASSFPSAGVNEQFF.

V usage is TRBV27 and J usage is TRBJ2-7, with D maybe TRBD1 (6 bases). CDR1 is MNHEY, CDR2 SMNVEV, per germline (reference sequence). Trimming took 3 bases from V and 2 from J, leaving 20 bases between them. The CDR3 has 17 amino acids. CDR3 coding DNA: TGTGCCAGCAGTTTCAGGGGCAACAGTCAGGTTCCCTACGAGCAGTACTTC. Amino acid sequence: CASSFRGNSQVPYEQYF.

CDR3 sequence (DNA): TGTGCCAGCAGCTTAAGGGGAGGGGGAGACTATGGCTACACCTTC. Amino acids: CASSLRGGGDYGYTF. V usage is TRBV7-3 and J usage is TRBJ1-2, with D tentatively TRBD1 (6 bases). CDR1 and CDR2 from the germline V gene are SGHTA and FQGTGA. The CDR3 is made up of 15 amino acids. V dropped 1 base and J dropped 3 bases, with 12 bases sitting between them.

CDR3 protein: CASSPDTQETQYF. CDR3 DNA: TGTGCCAGCAGCCCAGACACCCAAGAGACCCAGTACTTC. This chain connects TRBV5-4 to TRBJ2-5; D is ambiguous. Trimming removed 4 bases from V and 1 base from J, with 8 bases in between. Germline-derived CDR1 and CDR2 are SGHNT and YYREEE (reference sequence). The CDR3 contains 13 residues.

This clone was seen a few times. This chain uses TRBV7-9 with TRBJ2-5; TRBD1 is a possible D gene (7 bases). V was clipped by 6 bases and J by 4 bases, with 18 bases between them. The CDR3 is 15 residues long. CDR1 is SEHNR, CDR2 FQNEAQ, per germline (reference sequence). The CDR3, as DNA: TGTGCCAGCAGGGCATGGGGGCAGGGGGGAGAGACCCAGTACTTC. It is translated as CASRAWGQGGETQYF. The variable domain in full, with the rest retrieved from reference TRBV7-9 and TRBJ2-5, is DTGVSQNPRHKITKRGQNVTFRCDPISEHNRLYWYRQTLGQGPEFLTYFQNEAQLEKSRLLSDRFSAERPKGSFSTLEIQRTEQGDSAMYLCASRAWGQGGETQYFGPGTRLLVL.

This clone was counted a few times. The chain links TRBV28 to TRBJ2-7; D perhaps matches TRBD1 (5 bases). The CDR3 loop spans 15 amino acids. With 6 bases removed from V and 0 bases from J, the gap between germline ends came to 15 bases. Germline lookup yields CDR1 MDHEN and CDR2 SYDVKM. Written as DNA, the CDR3 is TGTGCCAGCAGCCCCGACAGATCTCTCTCCTACGAGCAGTACTTC. Residues: CASSPDRSLSYEQYF. The full variable domain, completed using reference TRBV28 and TRBJ2-7, is DVKVTQSSRYLVKRTGEKVFLECVQDMDHENMFWYRQDPGLGLRLIYFSYDVKMKEKGDIPEGYSVSREKKERFSLILESASTNQTSMYLCASSPDRSLSYEQYFGPGTRLTVT.

DNA of the CDR3: TGTGCCAGTAGTTATGTGAGGAACACTGAAGCTTTCTTT. This encodes CASSYVRNTEAFF. The chain recombines TRBV19 with TRBJ1-1; D is ambiguous. The CDR3 totals 13 residues. CDR1 LNHDA and CDR2 SQIVND come from the germline V gene (reference sequence). V lost 5 bases, J lost 1 base, and 8 bases lay in between.

The chain has TRBV28 and TRBJ2-7; D not certain. The CDR3 covers 12 residues. CDR1 and CDR2 from the germline V gene are MDHEN and SYDVKM. V gave up 2 bases and J gave up 3 bases, with 5 bases separating them. The CDR3: CASSLGIYEQYF. CDR3 DNA sequence: TGTGCCAGCAGTTTAGGCATCTACGAGCAGTACTTC.

The rearrangement uses TRBV10-3 and TRBJ1-1; no definite D call. Germline CDR1 ENHRY, CDR2 SYGVKD. This CDR3 spans 13 amino acids. The V end was cut by 6 bases, the J end by 7 bases, with 15 bases between. The CDR3, as DNA: TGTGCCATCAGGCCGGGAAAGACTTATGAAGCTTTCTTT. Translating gives CAIRPGKTYEAFF.

This clone was counted a few times. The rearrangement links TRBV6-6 to TRBJ2-5, with a possible D match to TRBD2 (7 bases). From germline, CDR1 is MNHNY and CDR2 SVGAGI (reference sequence). The CDR3 totals 16 residues. Trimming removed 2 bases from V and 1 base from J, with 14 bases in between. The CDR3 DNA reads TGTGCCAGCAGTTACCCAGGTGGGGGGGCCCAAGAGACCCAGTACTTC. The encoded protein is CASSYPGGGAQETQYF.

In this sample, this clone turned up a few times. V and J are TRBV21-1 and TRBJ2-7; TRBD1, the table's D call, lacks a check against the DNA. TRBV21-1 is given as a pseudogene. This CDR3 region has 19 residues. CDR3 sequence reads: CASSIFPGTETSFSYEQYF. The CDR3 DNA follows: TGTGCCAGCAGCATATTCCCCGGGACAGAAACCTCTTTCTCCTACGAGCAGTACTTC.

This clone was seen only a few times. This rearrangement joins TRBV28 to TRBJ2-7; TRBD1 is a possible D gene (5 bases). The CDR3 length is 14 residues. CDR1 is MDHEN, CDR2 SYDVKM, per germline. V was pared by 3 bases and J by 3 bases, with 12 bases between. CDR3 nucleotides: TGTGCCAGCAGTTTCTCAGGGAAGAGCTACGAGCAGTACTTC. It codes for CASSFSGKSYEQYF.

CDR3 sequence reads: CASSPPQGPGELFF. CDR3 bases: TGTGCCAGCAGTCCCCCCCAGGGGCCCGGGGAGCTGTTTTTT. This chain uses TRBV28 with TRBJ2-2, with D possibly being TRBD1 (6 bases). CDR3 length equals 14 residues. CDR1 MDHEN and CDR2 SYDVKM come from the germline V gene. The V and J ends lost 5 bases and 6 bases respectively, with 13 bases between them.

The rearrangement uses TRBV4-3 and TRBJ1-2, with D perhaps TRBD1 (5 bases). V was pared by 1 base and J by 4 bases, with 7 bases between. The CDR3 has 13 amino acids. Germline values: CDR1 LGHNA, CDR2 YSLEER. The CDR3 spells CASSQGGGYGYTF. The DNA for the CDR3 is TGCGCCAGCAGCCAAGGGGGCGGCTATGGCTACACCTTC.